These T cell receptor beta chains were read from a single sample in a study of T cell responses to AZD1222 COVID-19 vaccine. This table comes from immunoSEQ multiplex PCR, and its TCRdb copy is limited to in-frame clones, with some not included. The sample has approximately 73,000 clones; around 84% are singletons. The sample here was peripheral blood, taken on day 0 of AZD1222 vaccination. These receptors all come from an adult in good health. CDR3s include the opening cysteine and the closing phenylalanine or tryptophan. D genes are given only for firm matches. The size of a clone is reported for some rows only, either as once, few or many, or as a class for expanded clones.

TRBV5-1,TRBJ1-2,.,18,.,CASSLPVAVLHPNYGYTF,TGCGCCAGCAGCTTGCCCGTTGCAGTCCTACACCCCAACTATGGCTACACCTTC
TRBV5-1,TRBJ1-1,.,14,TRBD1,CASTQTGLNTEAFF,TGCGCCAGCACCCAGACAGGGCTTAACACTGAAGCTTTCTTT
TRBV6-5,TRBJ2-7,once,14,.,CASSRLDNSYEQYF,TGTGCCAGCAGTCGACTCGACAACTCCTACGAGCAGTACTTC
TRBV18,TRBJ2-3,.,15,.,CASSLSAASTDTQYF,TGTGCCAGCTCACTGTCTGCCGCTAGCACAGATACGCAGTATTTT
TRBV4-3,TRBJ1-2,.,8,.,CAHYGYTF,TGCGCCCATTATGGCTACACCTTC
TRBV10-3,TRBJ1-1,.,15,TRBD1,CAISEWFRGVTEAFF,TGTGCCATCAGTGAGTGGTTCAGGGGGGTTACTGAAGCTTTCTTT
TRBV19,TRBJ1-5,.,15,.,CACSPGFPPDQPQHF,TGTGCTTGCTCTCCCGGATTTCCCCCAGATCAGCCCCAGCATTTT
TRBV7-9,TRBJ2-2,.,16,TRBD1,CASSFPGTGGRRELFF,TGTGCCAGCAGCTTCCCCGGGACAGGGGGCCGAAGGGAGCTGTTTTTT
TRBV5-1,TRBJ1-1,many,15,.,CASSLWGAPNTEAFF,TGCGCCAGCAGCTTGTGGGGAGCTCCGAACACTGAAGCTTTCTTT
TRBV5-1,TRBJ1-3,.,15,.,CASSSLPVSGNTIYF,TGCGCCAGCAGCTCCCTCCCCGTCTCTGGAAACACCATATATTTT
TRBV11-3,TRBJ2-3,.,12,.,CASSSGTDTQYF,TGTGCCAGCAGCTCAGGGACGGATACGCAGTATTTT
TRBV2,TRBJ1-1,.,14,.,CASRGGRLSTEAFF,TGTGCCAGCAGAGGCGGCAGACTCTCCACTGAAGCTTTCTTT
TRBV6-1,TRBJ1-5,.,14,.,CASSEAGGNQPQHF,TGTGCCAGCAGTGAAGCAGGGGGGAATCAGCCCCAGCATTTT
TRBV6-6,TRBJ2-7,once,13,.,CASSYARGSEQYF,TGTGCCAGCAGTTACGCCAGGGGCAGCGAGCAGTACTTC
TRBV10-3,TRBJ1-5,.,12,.,CAISDLNQPQHF,TGTGCCATCAGTGACCTCAATCAGCCCCAGCATTTT
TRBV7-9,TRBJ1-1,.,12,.,CASSLEYTEAFF,TGTGCCAGCAGCTTAGAGTACACTGAAGCTTTCTTT
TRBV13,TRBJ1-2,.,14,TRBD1,CASSSNRGTNGYTF,TGTGCCAGCAGCTCGAACAGGGGAACGAATGGCTACACCTTC
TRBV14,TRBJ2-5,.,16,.,CASSQDRSGGPETQYF,TGTGCCAGCAGCCAAGATCGGAGTGGGGGCCCAGAGACCCAGTACTTC
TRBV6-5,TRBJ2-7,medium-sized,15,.,CASSYSEGEAYEQYF,TGTGCCAGCAGTTACTCAGAGGGGGAAGCCTACGAGCAGTACTTC
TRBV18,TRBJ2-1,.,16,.,CASSPAGASSYNEQFF,TGTGCCAGCTCACCAGCCGGGGCGAGCTCCTACAATGAGCAGTTCTTC
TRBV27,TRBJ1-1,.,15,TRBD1,CASRFSGQGYTEAFF,TGTGCCAGCAGATTCTCGGGACAGGGTTACACTGAAGCTTTCTTT
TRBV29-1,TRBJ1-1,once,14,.,CSVKFGSPNTEAFF,TGCAGCGTTAAGTTCGGGTCTCCCAACACTGAAGCTTTCTTT
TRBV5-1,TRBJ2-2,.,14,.,CASSSQTAAGELFF,TGCGCCAGCAGCTCTCAGACAGCTGCGGGGGAGCTGTTTTTT
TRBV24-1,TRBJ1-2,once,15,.,CATSDPAGGLVGYTF,TGTGCCACCAGTGATCCTGCCGGGGGGCTTGTGGGCTACACCTTC
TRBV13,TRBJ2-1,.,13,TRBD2,CASSFAGGNEQFF,TGTGCCAGCAGCTTTGCGGGGGGGAATGAGCAGTTCTTC
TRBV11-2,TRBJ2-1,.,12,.,CAYRDFYNEQFF,TGTGCATACCGGGACTTCTACAATGAGCAGTTCTTC
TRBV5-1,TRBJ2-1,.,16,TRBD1,CASGLGGTGAYNEQFF,TGCGCCAGCGGTTTGGGCGGGACAGGGGCCTACAATGAGCAGTTCTTC
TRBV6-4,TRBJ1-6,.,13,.,CASSNGIQSPLHF,TGTGCCAGCTCCAACGGAATTCAGTCACCCCTCCACTTT
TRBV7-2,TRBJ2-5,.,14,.,CASRSTGGQETQYF,TGTGCCAGCAGATCGACAGGAGGGCAAGAGACCCAGTACTTC
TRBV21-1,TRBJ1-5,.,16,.,CASSATGGDSNQPQHF,TGTGCCAGCAGCGCGACAGGGGGGGATAGCAATCAGCCCCAGCATTTT
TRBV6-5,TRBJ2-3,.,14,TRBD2,CASKERGDGDTQYF,TGTGCCAGCAAGGAGCGGGGGGACGGGGATACGCAGTATTTT
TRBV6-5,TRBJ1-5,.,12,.,CASSYGGQPQHF,TGTGCCAGCAGTTATGGGGGTCAGCCCCAGCATTTT
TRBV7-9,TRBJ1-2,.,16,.,CASSPMSGGGNYGYTF,TGTGCCAGCAGCCCCATGTCCGGGGGGGGGAACTATGGCTACACCTTC
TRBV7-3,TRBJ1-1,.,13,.,CASSDGLNTEAFF,TGTGCCAGCAGCGACGGGTTGAACACTGAAGCTTTCTTT
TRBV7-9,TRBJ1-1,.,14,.,CASSLAFGNTEAFF,TGTGCCAGCAGCTTAGCGTTCGGGAACACTGAAGCTTTCTTT
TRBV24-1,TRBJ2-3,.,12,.,CATSDFSDTQYF,TGTGCCACCAGTGATTTCTCGGATACGCAGTATTTT
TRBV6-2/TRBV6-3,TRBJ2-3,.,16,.,CASSYSDRESTDTQYF,TGTGCCAGCAGTTACTCGGACAGAGAGAGCACAGATACGCAGTATTTT
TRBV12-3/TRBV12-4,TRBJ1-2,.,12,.,CASRLSGYGYTF,TGTGCCAGCAGGCTCTCGGGCTATGGCTACACCTTC
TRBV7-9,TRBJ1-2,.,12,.,CASSDIEVGYTF,TGTGCCAGCAGTGACATTGAGGTTGGCTACACCTTC
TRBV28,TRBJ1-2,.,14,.,CATCRGSGPYGYTF,TGTGCCACCTGCCGGGGATCGGGGCCCTATGGCTACACCTTC
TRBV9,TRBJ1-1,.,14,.,CASSVTGSNTEAFF,TGTGCCAGCAGCGTAACAGGGAGTAACACTGAAGCTTTCTTT
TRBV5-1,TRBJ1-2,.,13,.,CASSLGWENGYTF,TGCGCCAGCAGCTTGGGATGGGAAAATGGCTACACCTTC
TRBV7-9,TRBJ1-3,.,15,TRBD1,CASSFGTGDGNTIYF,TGTGCCAGCAGCTTCGGGACAGGGGATGGAAACACCATATATTTT
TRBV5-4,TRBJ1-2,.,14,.,CASKEGIGDYGYTF,TGTGCCAGCAAAGAAGGGATCGGGGACTATGGCTACACCTTC
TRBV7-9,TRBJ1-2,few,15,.,CASSQVVAGPEGYTF,TGTGCCAGCTCTCAAGTCGTGGCAGGCCCGGAGGGCTACACCTTC
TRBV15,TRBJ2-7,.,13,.,CATSRVVTYEQYF,TGTGCCACCAGCAGGGTGGTAACCTACGAGCAGTACTTC
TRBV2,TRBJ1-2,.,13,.,CASSEIQGQGYTF,TGTGCCAGCAGTGAAATACAGGGTCAAGGCTACACCTTC
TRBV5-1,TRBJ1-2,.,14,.,CASSFDSPRYGYTF,TGCGCCAGCAGCTTTGACAGCCCCCGATATGGCTACACCTTC
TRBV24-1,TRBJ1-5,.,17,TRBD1,CATRFPGQGFSNQPQHF,TGTGCCACCAGGTTCCCGGGACAGGGGTTCAGCAATCAGCCCCAGCATTTT
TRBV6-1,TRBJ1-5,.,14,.,CASSEYSGNQPQHF,TGTGCCAGCAGTGAATACAGCGGCAATCAGCCCCAGCATTTT
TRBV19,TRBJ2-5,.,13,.,CASSMQGGETQYF,TGTGCCAGTAGTATGCAAGGGGGGGAGACCCAGTACTTC
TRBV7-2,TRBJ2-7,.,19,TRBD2,CASSLVASGGPVHTYEQYF,TGTGCCAGCAGCTTAGTTGCTAGCGGGGGGCCCGTTCACACCTACGAGCAGTACTTC